This T cell receptor (beta chain) was captured in a study of vaccination and CD4 T cells after COVID-19. Treatment described: roughly 10-day PBMC culture with coronavirus spike peptide pools or control peptides (ViraFEST assay). Germline CDR1 and CDR2: MNHEY and SVGEGT. This CDR3 region has 14 residues. The V end was cut by 4 bases, the J end by 8 bases, with 17 bases between. Points on this clonotype: As yet, its antigen is unknown.

The Oncomine TCR Beta short-read assay was what sequenced the DNA obtained from cultured CD4+ T cells. TCRdb reprocessed the PCR reads with MiXCR, giving one entry per CDR3 protein. The repertoire holds over 15,000 distinct CDR3 sequences, with around 50% as singletons. This sequence originates from a human donor who had recovered from COVID-19. The chain couples TRBV6-2 or TRBV6-3 to TRBJ1-2; no clear D. The sample comprised CD4+ T cells from blood, cultured in vitro. The CDR3 reads CASSFHLAVWGYTF. CDR3 nucleotides: TGTGCCAGCAGTTTTCATCTGGCAGTCTGGGGCTACACCTTC.